This T cell receptor beta chain derives from a study of cytomegalovirus exposure and HLA in healthy donors. The V end was cut by 3 bases, the J end by 5 bases, with 22 bases between. There are 17 residues in the CDR3. The V gene's germline CDR1 is LGHNA and CDR2 YSLEER. The PCR had 60 Vbeta and 13 Jbeta primers. The table came from immunoSEQ multiplex PCR; TCRdb's copy has only in-frame clones and leaves some out. The sample has 100,000 or so clones, 83% seen once. Study results and caveats: A missense DCLRE1C variant was associated with V- and J-gene trimming of TCR beta chains in a later analysis, and an independent cohort replicated the association. Among the sequence variants, a highly shared cluster was likely an artifact of sequencing.

Comment on this clone: Antigen specificity is unknown.

Sequences were obtained from PBMCs. The source of this sequence is a young man in good health and CMV-seronegative. J is TRBJ2-5 and V is TRBV4-3, with TRBD1 as a possible D gene (7 bases). CDR3 sequence reads: CASSHLGGGIAQETQYF. The CDR3 region has the DNA TGCGCCAGCAGCCATTTAGGGGGCGGGATCGCCCAGGAGACCCAGTACTTC.